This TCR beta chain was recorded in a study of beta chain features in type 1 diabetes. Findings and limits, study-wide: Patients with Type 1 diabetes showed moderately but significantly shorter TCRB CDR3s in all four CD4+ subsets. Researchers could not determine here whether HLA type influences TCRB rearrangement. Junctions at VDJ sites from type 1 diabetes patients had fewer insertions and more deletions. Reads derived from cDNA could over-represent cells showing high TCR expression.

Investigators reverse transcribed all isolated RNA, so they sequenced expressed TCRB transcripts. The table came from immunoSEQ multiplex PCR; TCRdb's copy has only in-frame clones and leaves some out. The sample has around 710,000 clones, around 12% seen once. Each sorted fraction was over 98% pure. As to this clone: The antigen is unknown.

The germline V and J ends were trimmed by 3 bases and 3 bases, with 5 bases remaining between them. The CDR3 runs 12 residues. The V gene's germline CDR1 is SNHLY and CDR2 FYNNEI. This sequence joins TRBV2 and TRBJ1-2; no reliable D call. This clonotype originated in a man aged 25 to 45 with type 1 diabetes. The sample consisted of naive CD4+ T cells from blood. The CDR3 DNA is TGTGCCAGCAGTGAGATAGACTATGGCTACACCTTC. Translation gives CASSEIDYGYTF.